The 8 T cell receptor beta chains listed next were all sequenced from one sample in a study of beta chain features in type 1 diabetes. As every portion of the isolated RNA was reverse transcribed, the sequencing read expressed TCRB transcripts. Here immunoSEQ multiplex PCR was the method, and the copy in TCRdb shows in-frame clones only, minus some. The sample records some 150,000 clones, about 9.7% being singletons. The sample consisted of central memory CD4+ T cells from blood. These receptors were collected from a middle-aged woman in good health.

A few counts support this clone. CDR3 in DNA: TGCGCCAGCAGCTTGGACGGCGTTCGCGGCAATGAGCAGTTCTTC. Residues: CASSLDGVRGNEQFF. The V gene is TRBV5-1, the J gene TRBJ2-1; the D is unclear. The CDR3 length is 15 residues. The V and J ends lost 0 bases and 6 bases respectively, with 13 bases between them. The germline gives CDR1 SGHRS, CDR2 YFSETQ. The complete variable domain, with remaining parts taken from reference TRBV5-1 and TRBJ2-1, reads KAGVTQTPRYLIKTRGQQVTLSCSPISGHRSVSWYQQTPGQGLQFLFEYFSETQRNKGNFPGRFSGRQFSNSRSEMNVSTLELGDSALYLCASSLDGVRGNEQFFGPGTRLTVL.

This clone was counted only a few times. The chain's CDR3 is CASAWGQYGGELFF. In nucleotides, the CDR3 is TGTGCTAGTGCCTGGGGCCAGTACGGCGGGGAGCTGTTTTTT. The chain combines TRBV12-5 with TRBJ2-2; maybe TRBD1 (5 bases). This CDR3 region has 14 residues. V shed 7 bases and J shed 7 bases, with 16 bases lying between them. Germline CDR1 reads LGHNT; CDR2 reads FRNRAP.

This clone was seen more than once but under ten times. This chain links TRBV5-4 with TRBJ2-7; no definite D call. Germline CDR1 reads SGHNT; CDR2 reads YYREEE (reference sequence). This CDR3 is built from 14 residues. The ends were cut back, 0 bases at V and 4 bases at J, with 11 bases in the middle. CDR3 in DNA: TGTGCCAGCAGCTTGGGAGGTATCAGTTACGAGCAGTACTTC. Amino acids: CASSLGGISYEQYF. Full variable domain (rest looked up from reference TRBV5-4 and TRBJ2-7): ETGVTQSPTHLIKTRGQQVTLRCSSQSGHNTVSWYQQALGQGPQFIFQYYREEENGRGNFPPRFSGLQFPNYSSELNVNALELDDSALYLCASSLGGISYEQYFGPGTRLTVT.

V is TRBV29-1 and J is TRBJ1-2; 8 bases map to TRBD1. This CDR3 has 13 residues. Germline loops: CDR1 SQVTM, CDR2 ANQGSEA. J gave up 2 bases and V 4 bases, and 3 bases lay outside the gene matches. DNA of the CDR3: TGCAGCGTTGGCCGGGACAGGAACTATGGCTACACCTTC. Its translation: CSVGRDRNYGYTF.

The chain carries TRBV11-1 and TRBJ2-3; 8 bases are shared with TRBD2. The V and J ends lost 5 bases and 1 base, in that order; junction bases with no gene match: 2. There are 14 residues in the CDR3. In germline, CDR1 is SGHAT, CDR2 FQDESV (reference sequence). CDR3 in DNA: TGTGCCAGCAGCAATAGCGGGGGCACAGATACGCAGTATTTT. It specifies CASSNSGGTDTQYF.

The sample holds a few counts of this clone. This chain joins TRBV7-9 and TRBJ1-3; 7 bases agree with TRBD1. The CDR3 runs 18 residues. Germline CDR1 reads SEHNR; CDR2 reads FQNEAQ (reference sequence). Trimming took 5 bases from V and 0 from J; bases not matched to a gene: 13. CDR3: CASSTEGQARGSGNTIYF. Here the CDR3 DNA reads TGTGCCAGCAGCACTGAAGGACAGGCAAGGGGCTCTGGAAACACCATATATTTT.

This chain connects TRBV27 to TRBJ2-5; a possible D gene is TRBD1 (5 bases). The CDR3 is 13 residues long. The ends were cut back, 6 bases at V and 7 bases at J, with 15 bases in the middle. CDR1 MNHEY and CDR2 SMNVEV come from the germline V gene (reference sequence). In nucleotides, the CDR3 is TGTGCCAGCAGCCCAGGGCAAAAAGGGACCCAGTACTTC. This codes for CASSPGQKGTQYF.

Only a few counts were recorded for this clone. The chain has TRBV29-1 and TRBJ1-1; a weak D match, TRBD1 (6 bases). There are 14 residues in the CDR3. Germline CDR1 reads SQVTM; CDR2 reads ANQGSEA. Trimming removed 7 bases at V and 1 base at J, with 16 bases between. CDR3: CSGLPGHTNTEAFF. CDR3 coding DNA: TGCAGCGGATTACCGGGACACACGAACACTGAAGCTTTCTTT. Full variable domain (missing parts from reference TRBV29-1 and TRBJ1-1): SAVISQKPSRDICQRGTSLTIQCQVDSQVTMMFWYRQQPGQSLTLIATANQGSEATYESGFVIDKFPISRPNLTFSTLTVSNMSPEDSSIYLCSGLPGHTNTEAFFGQGTRLTVV.